This is a list of T cell receptor beta chains from one sample in a study of cytomegalovirus exposure and HLA in healthy donors. The method was immunoSEQ multiplex PCR; TCRdb's version includes in-frame clones alone and lacks a portion of them. The table lists tens of thousands of clones, just under 85% of them singletons. Sequencing was done on a sample of PBMCs. The receptors come from a man younger than 45 in good health and CMV-seronegative. Each CDR3 is given with its conserved first and last residue. The order of the fields is V gene, J gene, D gene, clone size, CDR3 DNA, CDR3 protein. A D gene is named only where the DNA matches it firmly. Rows give clone size only sometimes, using once, few, many, or a class for an expanded clone.

TRBV5-1,TRBJ2-5,-,few,TGCGCCAGCAGCTCAAATACCGGGGGTCAAGAGACCCAGTACTTC,CASSSNTGGQETQYF
TRBV4-2,TRBJ2-5,-,-,TGTGCCAGCAGCCAAATTTCCGGGTGGGAGACCCAGTACTTC,CASSQISGWETQYF
TRBV5-1,TRBJ2-5,-,-,TGCGCCAGCAGCCTATACAGAGAGACCCAGTACTTC,CASSLYRETQYF
TRBV28,TRBJ2-7,-,-,TGTGCCAGCAGTTTAAGGGAGGGGGTTTCTCGGTACTTC,CASSLREGVSRYF
TRBV15,TRBJ2-5,-,-,TGTGCCACCAGCAGAGGGACTATTCAAGAGACCCAGTACTTC,CATSRGTIQETQYF
TRBV7-3,TRBJ2-1,TRBD1,-,TGTGCCAGCCGCCGACAGGGGAAGGACAATGAGCAGTTCTTC,CASRRQGKDNEQFF
TRBV27,TRBJ2-4,TRBD2,-,TGTGCCAGCAGTTTACTCGGGACTAGCGGGGGGGACTACAAATGGTACTTC,CASSLLGTSGGDYKWYF
TRBV13,TRBJ2-7,TRBD1,-,TGTGCCAGCAGCTTAGGCCGGACAGGGGGCTACGAGCAGTACTTC,CASSLGRTGGYEQYF
TRBV18,TRBJ2-7,-,-,TGTGCCAGCACGCATAGTGGGCAGACCCCTAATTCCTACGAGCAGTACTTC,CASTHSGQTPNSYEQYF
TRBV29-1,TRBJ1-5,-,-,TGCAGCGCCCAAACGACAGGCAATCAGCCCCAGCATTTT,CSAQTTGNQPQHF
TRBV7-9,TRBJ1-1,TRBD1,-,TGTGCCAGCAGCTCCCGGACAGGGGGAACAGAAGCTTTCTTT,CASSSRTGGTEAFF
TRBV18,TRBJ1-1,-,few,TGTGCCAGCTCACAAGGTGGGAGGAGTATGAACACTGAAGCTTTCTTT,CASSQGGRSMNTEAFF
TRBV5-1,TRBJ2-1,-,-,TGCGCCAGCAGCTTGGGCGGGGTCGATGAGCAGTTCTTC,CASSLGGVDEQFF
TRBV2,TRBJ1-2,-,few,TGTGCCAGCAGTGATCCGGGGCGGGGACCCTATGGCTACACCTTC,CASSDPGRGPYGYTF
TRBV19,TRBJ2-5,-,-,TGTGCCAGTAGTATCGGAGGGACCCAGTACTTC,CASSIGGTQYF